This TCR beta chain derives from a study of T cell repertoires in cytomegalovirus infection. Study as a whole: Public TCR beta signature analysis indicated the presence of both CMV infection and matching HLA type.

Many counts were recorded for this clonotype. TCRdb ran MiXCR on the reads and lists one entry per CDR3 protein. The sample lists roughly 280,000 distinct CDR3 sequences, approximately 14% occurring once. The V end was cut by 5 bases, the J end by 6 bases, with 14 bases between. The CDR3 is made up of 14 amino acids. The germline CDR1 and CDR2 sequences are SGHTA and FQGTGA. This TCR derives from a human donor in good health (CMV status not recorded). Some clones in this sample may be carry-over from other donors' samples. Sequencing was done on a sample of PBMCs. The chain recombines TRBV7-3 with TRBJ2-1; TRBD2 might be the D (5 bases). As DNA, the CDR3 is TGTGCCAGCAGCCCCCTGGGGAGTGGCAATGAGCAGTTCTTC. Residues: CASSPLGSGNEQFF.